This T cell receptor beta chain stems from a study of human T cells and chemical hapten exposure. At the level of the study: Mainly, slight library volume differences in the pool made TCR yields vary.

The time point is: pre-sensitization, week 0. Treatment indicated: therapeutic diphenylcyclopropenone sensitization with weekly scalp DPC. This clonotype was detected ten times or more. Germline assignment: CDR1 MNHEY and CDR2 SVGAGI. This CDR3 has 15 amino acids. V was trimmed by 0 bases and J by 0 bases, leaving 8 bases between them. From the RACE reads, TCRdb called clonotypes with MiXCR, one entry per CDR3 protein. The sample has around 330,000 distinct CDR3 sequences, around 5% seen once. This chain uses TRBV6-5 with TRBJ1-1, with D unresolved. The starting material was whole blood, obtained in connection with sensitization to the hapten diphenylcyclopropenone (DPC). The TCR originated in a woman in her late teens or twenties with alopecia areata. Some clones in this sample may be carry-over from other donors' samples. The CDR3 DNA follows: TGTGCCAGCAGTTACTCTAGCAGAATGAACACTGAAGCTTTCTTT. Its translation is CASSYSSRMNTEAFF.